The subject of this entry is one T cell receptor (beta chain). The antigen remains undetermined. cDNA libraries for TCR alpha and TCR beta, carrying sample barcodes and UMIs, came from 5'RACE with constant-segment primers. TCRdb used MiXCR to reprocess the 5' RACE reads, holding one entry per CDR3 protein. Among fewer than 350,000 distinct CDR3 sequences listed, roughly 18% were seen once. The length of the CDR3 is 12 residues. Germline V gene lookup returns CDR1 DFQATT and CDR2 SNEGSKA (reference sequence). Trimming took 6 bases from V and 3 from J; bases not matched to a gene: 4. This sample is drawn from a study of T-cell memory formation after mild COVID-19. As for the study in general: Largely, TCR clusters stayed within a single donor. General study points: Mainly CM and EM harbored the contracting CD4+ clones; mainly EMRA harbored the CD8+ ones. Second-wave clones peaking on day 37 lacked confirmed SARS-CoV-2 specificity.

This chain links TRBV20-1 with TRBJ2-7; 8 bases are a match to TRBD1. Source material: PBMCs or a T cell subset sorted from them (not recorded which). The sequence was collected from a young man who had mild COVID-19 (a few samples of this study predate the infection). Cell type and time point are not known. Here the CDR3 reads CSAGQESYEQYV. The CDR3 DNA reads as TGCAGTGCGGGACAGGAGAGCTACGAGCAGTACGTC.